This TCR beta chain was obtained from a study of cytotoxic CD8 clonotypes in ibrutinib-treated CLL. TCRdb's table, derived via immunoSEQ multiplex PCR, lists solely in-frame clones and lacks some. The table lists around 250,000 clones, roughly 70% of them singletons, with 15% in the top ten. Per germline, CDR1 LNHDA and CDR2 SQIVND (reference sequence). With 5 bases clipped from V and 2 bases from J, the junction kept 4 bases outside the gene matches. The CDR3 is made up of 14 amino acids. The V gene is TRBV19, the J gene TRBJ1-1, with TRBD1 matching over 8 bases. The TCR sequence derives from a human donor with chronic lymphocytic leukemia. Material: PBMCs, obtained after 24 months of ibrutinib treatment. The CDR3 loop is CASSVTGGNTEAFF. The CDR3 nucleotides are TGTGCCAGTAGTGTCACAGGGGGAAACACTGAAGCTTTCTTT.